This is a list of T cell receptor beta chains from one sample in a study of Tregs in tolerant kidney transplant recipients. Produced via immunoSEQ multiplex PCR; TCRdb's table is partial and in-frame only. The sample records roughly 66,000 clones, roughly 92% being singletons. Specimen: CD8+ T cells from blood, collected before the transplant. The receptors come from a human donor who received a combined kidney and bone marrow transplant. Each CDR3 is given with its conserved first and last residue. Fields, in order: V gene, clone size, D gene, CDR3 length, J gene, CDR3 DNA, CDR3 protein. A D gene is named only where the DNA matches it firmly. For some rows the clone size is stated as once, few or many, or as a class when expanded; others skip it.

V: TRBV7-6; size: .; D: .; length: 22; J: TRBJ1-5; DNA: TGTGCCAGCAGCTTAGTGGGGTCGGCGGGAAGGGGTCGGGTTTATAGCAATCAGCCCCAGCATTTT; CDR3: CASSLVGSAGRGRVYSNQPQHF
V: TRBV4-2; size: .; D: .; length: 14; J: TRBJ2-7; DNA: TGTGCCAGCAGCCAGGGCCACGCCTCCTACGAGCAGTACTTC; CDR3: CASSQGHASYEQYF
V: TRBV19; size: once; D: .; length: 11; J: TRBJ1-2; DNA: TGTGCCAGTAGTACAGGACAGTACTACACCTTC; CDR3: CASSTGQYYTF
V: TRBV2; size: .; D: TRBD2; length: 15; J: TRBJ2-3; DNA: TGTGCCAGCAGTGAAGGAGCGGGGGGCACAGATACGCAGTATTTT; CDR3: CASSEGAGGTDTQYF
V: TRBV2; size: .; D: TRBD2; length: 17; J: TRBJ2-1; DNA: TGTGCCAGCAGTGATAGGGAGACTAGCGGGGTTTGGAATGAGCAGTTCTTC; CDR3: CASSDRETSGVWNEQFF
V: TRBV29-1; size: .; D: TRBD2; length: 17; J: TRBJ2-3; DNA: TGCAGCGTTGTGGACTCCCTGACTAGCGGGAGAACCGATACGCAGTATTTT; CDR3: CSVVDSLTSGRTDTQYF
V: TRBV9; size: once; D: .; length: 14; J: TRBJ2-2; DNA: TGTGCCAGCAGCGGGCCTCGGGTCGCCGGGGAGCTGTTTTTT; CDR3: CASSGPRVAGELFF
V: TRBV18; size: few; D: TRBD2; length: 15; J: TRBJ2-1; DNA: TGTGCCAGCTCACCCACCCCTAGCGGGAAGGATGAGCAGTTCTTC; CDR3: CASSPTPSGKDEQFF
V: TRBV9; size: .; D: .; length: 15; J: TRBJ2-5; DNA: TGTGCCAGCAGCGTAGCGGGGTCAGACCGAGAGACCCAGTACTTC; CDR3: CASSVAGSDRETQYF
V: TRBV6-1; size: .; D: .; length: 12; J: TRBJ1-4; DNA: TGTGCCAGCAGGAGGCAGGGGGAAAAACTGTTTTTT; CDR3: CASRRQGEKLFF
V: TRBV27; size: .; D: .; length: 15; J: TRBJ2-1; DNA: TGTGCCAGCGCCTTATATAGCGGTGGTGGCAATGAGCAGTTCTTC; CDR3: CASALYSGGGNEQFF
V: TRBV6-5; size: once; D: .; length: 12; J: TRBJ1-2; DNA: TGTGCCAGCAGGACAGGTACCTATGGCTACACCTTC; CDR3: CASRTGTYGYTF
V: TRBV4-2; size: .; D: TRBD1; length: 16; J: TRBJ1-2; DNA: TGTGCCAGCAGCCAAGTGGGGCTCTGGGACAGCTATGGCTACACCTTC; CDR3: CASSQVGLWDSYGYTF
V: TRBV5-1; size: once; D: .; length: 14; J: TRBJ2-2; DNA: TGCGCCAGCAGCTTTAGTCAGGTCGCCGGGGAGCTGTTTTTT; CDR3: CASSFSQVAGELFF
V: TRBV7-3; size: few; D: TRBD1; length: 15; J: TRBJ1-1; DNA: TGTGCCAGCAGCTTGAGACCTATAGGACAGGGTGAAGCTTTCTTT; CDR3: CASSLRPIGQGEAFF
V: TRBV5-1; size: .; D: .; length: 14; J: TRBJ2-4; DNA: TGCGCCAGCAGCAAACGGGACACCAAAAACATTCAGTACTTC; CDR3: CASSKRDTKNIQYF
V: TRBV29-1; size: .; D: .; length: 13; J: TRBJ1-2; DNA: TGCAGCGTTGAAGATGTTAATAACTATGGCTACACCTTC; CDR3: CSVEDVNNYGYTF
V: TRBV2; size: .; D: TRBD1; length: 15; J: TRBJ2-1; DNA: TGTGCCACCGAAGAGGAGGACAGGGGGCTGGGTGAGCAGTTCTTC; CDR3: CATEEEDRGLGEQFF
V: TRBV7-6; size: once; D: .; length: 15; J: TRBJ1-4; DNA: TGTGCCAGCAGCTTAGATTCAGGGGAGTATGAAAAACTGTTTTTT; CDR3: CASSLDSGEYEKLFF
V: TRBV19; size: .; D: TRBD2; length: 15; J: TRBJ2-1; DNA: TGTGCCAGTAGTATGGGCGGGAGCTCCTACAATGAGCAGTTCTTC; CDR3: CASSMGGSSYNEQFF
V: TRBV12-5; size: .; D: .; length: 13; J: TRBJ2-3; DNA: TGTGCTAGTCATGGTGATCACTCTGATACGCAGTATTTT; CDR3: CASHGDHSDTQYF
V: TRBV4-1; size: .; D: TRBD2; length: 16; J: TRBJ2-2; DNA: TGCGCCAGCAGCCAAGGAGCCGGGGGGAGGACCGGGGAGCTGTTTTTT; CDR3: CASSQGAGGRTGELFF
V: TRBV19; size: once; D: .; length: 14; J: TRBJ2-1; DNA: TGTGCCAGTAGTGTGTTAGGGGAATACAATGAGCAGTTCTTC; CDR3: CASSVLGEYNEQFF
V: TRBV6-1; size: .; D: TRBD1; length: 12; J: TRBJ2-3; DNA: TGTGCCAGCAGTAGACAGGGGGATACGCAGTATTTT; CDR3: CASSRQGDTQYF
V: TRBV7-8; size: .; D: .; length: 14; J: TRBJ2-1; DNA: TGTGCCAGCAGCTTCCTAGCAGGGGACAATGAGCAGTTCTTC; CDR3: CASSFLAGDNEQFF
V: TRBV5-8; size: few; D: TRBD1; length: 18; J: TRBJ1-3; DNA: TGTGCCAGCAGCTTTGTAATTAGGGGACAGCGCTCTGGAAACACCATATATTTT; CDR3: CASSFVIRGQRSGNTIYF
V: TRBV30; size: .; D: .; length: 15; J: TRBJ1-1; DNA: TGTGCCTGGAAAGGTTTGACAGAGGCTAACACTGAAGCTTTCTTT; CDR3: CAWKGLTEANTEAFF
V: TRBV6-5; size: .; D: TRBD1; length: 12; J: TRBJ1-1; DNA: TGTGCCAGTTCGACAGGGAACACCGAAGCTTTCTTT; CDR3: CASSTGNTEAFF
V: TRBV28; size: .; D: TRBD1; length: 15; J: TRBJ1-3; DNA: TGTGCCAGCAGTCCAGGGGACAGCTCTGGAAACACCATATATTTT; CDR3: CASSPGDSSGNTIYF
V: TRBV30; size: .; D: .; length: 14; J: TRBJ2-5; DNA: TGTGCCTGGAGTCCCTATCCGGGCCAAGAGACCCAGTACTTC; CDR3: CAWSPYPGQETQYF
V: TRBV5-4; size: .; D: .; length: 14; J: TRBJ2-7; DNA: TGTGCCAGCAGCTTTGCCAGCGGCACCTACGAGCAGTACTTC; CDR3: CASSFASGTYEQYF
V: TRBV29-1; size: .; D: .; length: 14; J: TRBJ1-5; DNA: TGCAGCGTCGGCACCGGGGATAGCAATCAGCCCCAGCATTTT; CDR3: CSVGTGDSNQPQHF
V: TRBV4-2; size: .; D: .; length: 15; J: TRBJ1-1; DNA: TGTGCCAGCAGCCAAATGACTGCATCGGCCACTGAAGCTTTCTTT; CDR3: CASSQMTASATEAFF
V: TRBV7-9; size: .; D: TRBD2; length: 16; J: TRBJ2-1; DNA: TGTGCCAGCAGCCCCCTTAGCGGGGGGGCCGCGGATGAGCAGTTCTTC; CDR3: CASSPLSGGAADEQFF
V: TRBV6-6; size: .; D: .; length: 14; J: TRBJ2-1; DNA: TGTGCCACCACAAACCGGGACACCTACAATGAGCAGTTCTTC; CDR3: CATTNRDTYNEQFF
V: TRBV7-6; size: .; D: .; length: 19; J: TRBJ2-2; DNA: TGTGCCAGCAGCTTAGATCCAGAGAAGGGGGGGGTTAACACCGGGGAGCTGTTTTTT; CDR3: CASSLDPEKGGVNTGELFF
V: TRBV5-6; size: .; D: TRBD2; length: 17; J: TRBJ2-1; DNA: TGTGCCAGCAGCTTGGCCGCTAGCGGGAGTAAGTACAATGAGCAGTTCTTC; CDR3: CASSLAASGSKYNEQFF
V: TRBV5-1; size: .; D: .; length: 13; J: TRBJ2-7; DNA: TGCGCCAGCAGCTTGACAGGCCCCTACGAGCAGTACTTC; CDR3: CASSLTGPYEQYF
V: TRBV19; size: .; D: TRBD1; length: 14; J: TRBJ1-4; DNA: TGTGCCAGTAGTATAGGGACAGGGGTAGAAAAACTGTTTTTT; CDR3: CASSIGTGVEKLFF
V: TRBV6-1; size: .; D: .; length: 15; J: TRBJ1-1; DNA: TGTGCCAGCAGTGATGGATGGGGCGCGAACACTGAAGCTTTCTTT; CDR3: CASSDGWGANTEAFF
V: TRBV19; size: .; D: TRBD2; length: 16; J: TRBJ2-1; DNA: TGTGCCAGTAGTACCCTTAGCGGGAGGGCCTACAATGAGCAGTTCTTC; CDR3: CASSTLSGRAYNEQFF
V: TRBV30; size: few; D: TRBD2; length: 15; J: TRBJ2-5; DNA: TGTGCCTGGATCAATAGCGGGGGGCTCCAAGAGACCCAGTACTTC; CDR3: CAWINSGGLQETQYF
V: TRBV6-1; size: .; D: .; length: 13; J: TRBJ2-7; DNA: TGTGCCAGCAGTGATCGCATGAGCTACGAGCAGTACTTC; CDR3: CASSDRMSYEQYF
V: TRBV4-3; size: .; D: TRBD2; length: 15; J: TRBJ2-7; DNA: TGCGCCAGCAGCCAAGTTACTAGCGGACGCTACGAGCAGTACTTC; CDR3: CASSQVTSGRYEQYF
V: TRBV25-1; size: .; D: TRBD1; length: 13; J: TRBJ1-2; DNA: TGTGCCACACACAGGGGATCCGACTATGGCTACACCTTC; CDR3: CATHRGSDYGYTF
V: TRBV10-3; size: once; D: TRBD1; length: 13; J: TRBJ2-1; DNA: TGTGCCACCACAGGGGTGGGACGCAATGAGCAGTTCTTC; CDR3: CATTGVGRNEQFF
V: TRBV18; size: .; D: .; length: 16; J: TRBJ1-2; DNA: TGTGCCAGCTCACCACCGGATTCGGGGTATGGGTATGGCTACACCTTC; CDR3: CASSPPDSGYGYGYTF
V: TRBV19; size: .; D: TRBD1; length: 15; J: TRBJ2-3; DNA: TGTGCCAGTAGTAACAGGGGGAGAAGCACAGATACGCAGTATTTT; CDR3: CASSNRGRSTDTQYF
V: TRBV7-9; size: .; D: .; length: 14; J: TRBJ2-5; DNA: TGTGCCAGCAGCCAATCTGTGGGGCCTAAGACCCAGTACTTC; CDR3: CASSQSVGPKTQYF
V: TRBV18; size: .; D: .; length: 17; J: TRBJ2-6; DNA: TGTGCCAGCTCTAACCGGGACACCTACTCTGGGGCCAACGTCCTGACTTTC; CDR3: CASSNRDTYSGANVLTF
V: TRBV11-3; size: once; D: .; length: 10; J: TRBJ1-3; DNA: TGTGCCAGCAGCGAAAACACCATCTATTTT; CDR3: CASSENTIYF
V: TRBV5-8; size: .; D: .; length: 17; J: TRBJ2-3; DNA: TGTGCCAGCAGCTTGGCAACGGGGGGCACCGGGACAGATACGCAGTATTTT; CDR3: CASSLATGGTGTDTQYF
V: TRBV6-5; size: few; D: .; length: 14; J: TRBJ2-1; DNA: TGTGCCAGCAGTTTAATACAGGGTTACAATGAGCAGTTCTTC; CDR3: CASSLIQGYNEQFF
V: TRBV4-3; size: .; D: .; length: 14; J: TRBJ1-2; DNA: TGCGCCAGCAGCCAAGTCCCGTTTGAGGTCCATTACACCTTC; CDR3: CASSQVPFEVHYTF
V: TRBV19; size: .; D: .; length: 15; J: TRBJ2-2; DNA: TGTGCCAGTAGTGGCGGGGCTCTAAACACCGGGGAGCTGTTTTTT; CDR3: CASSGGALNTGELFF
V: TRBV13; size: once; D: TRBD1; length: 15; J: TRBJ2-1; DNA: TGTGCCAGCAGCCCCACGACAGGGGGAAACAATGAGCAGTTCTTC; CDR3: CASSPTTGGNNEQFF
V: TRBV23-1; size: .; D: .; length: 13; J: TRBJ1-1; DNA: TGCGCCAGCACCGAGGATACGAACACTGAAGCTTTCTTT; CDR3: CASTEDTNTEAFF
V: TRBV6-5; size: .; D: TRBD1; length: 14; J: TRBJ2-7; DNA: TGTGCCAGCAGTTTCGGGACAGGGACCTACGAGCAGTACTTC; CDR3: CASSFGTGTYEQYF
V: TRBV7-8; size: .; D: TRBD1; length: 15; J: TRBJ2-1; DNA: TGTGCCAGCAGCTTAGCCCCGGACAGGGAGAATGAGCAGTTCTTC; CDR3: CASSLAPDRENEQFF
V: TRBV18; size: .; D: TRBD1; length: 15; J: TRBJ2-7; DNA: TGTGCCAGCTCACCAGGGACAGGGTCTGCCTACGAGCAGTACTTC; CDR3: CASSPGTGSAYEQYF